These 5 T cell receptor beta chains share one sample of origin, sequenced in a study of T cells expressing NK-cell markers. TCRdb re-called the 5' RACE reads and shows each CDR3 protein once, DNA omitted. The sample table includes about 540,000 distinct CDR3 sequences. The sequencing sample was made of blood T cells: a sorted CD56 or NKG2C T cell subset, CD4+ or CD8+ T cells, or bulk PBMC T cells (not recorded which). These receptors were taken from a young man in good health.

The chain combines TRBV10-3 with TRBJ2-2. The CDR3 length is 14 residues. CDR1 and CDR2 from the germline V gene are ENHRY and SYGVKD. CDR3 in amino acids: CAISASSYPGELFF.

J is TRBJ2-7 and V is TRBV7-9; there is no DNA to check the TCRdb D call of TRBD1. This CDR3 spans 13 amino acids. CDR1 SEHNR and CDR2 FQNEAQ come from the germline V gene (reference sequence). CDR3 amino acids: CASSGTGAYEQYF.

The rearrangement uses TRBV20-1 and TRBJ2-5; TCRdb's D call of TRBD1 is untestable without DNA. The length of the CDR3 is 15 residues. CDR1 is DFQATT and CDR2 is SNEGSKA in the germline V gene (reference sequence). This CDR3 is CSARGDRGGQETQYF.

The V and J genes are TRBV2 and TRBJ2-1; TCRdb's D gene call, TRBD1, goes unchecked for lack of DNA. The CDR3 has 14 amino acids. Germline V CDR1 and CDR2: SNHLY, FYNNEI. Here the CDR3 reads CASSEQGAVSEQFF.

The gene calls are TRBV11-3 and TRBJ2-5; TCRdb indicates TRBD1, and absent DNA this call remains unverified. Per germline, CDR1 SGHNT and CDR2 YENEEA. The CDR3 covers 14 residues. Here the CDR3 reads CASSLSGTEETQYF. The variable domain in full, with the rest retrieved from reference TRBV11-3 and TRBJ2-5, is EAGVVQSPRYKIIEKKQPVAFWCNPISGHNTLYWYLQNLGQGPELLIRYENEEAVDDSQLPKDRFSAERLKGVDSTLKIQPAELGDSAVYLCASSLSGTEETQYFGPGTRLLVL.